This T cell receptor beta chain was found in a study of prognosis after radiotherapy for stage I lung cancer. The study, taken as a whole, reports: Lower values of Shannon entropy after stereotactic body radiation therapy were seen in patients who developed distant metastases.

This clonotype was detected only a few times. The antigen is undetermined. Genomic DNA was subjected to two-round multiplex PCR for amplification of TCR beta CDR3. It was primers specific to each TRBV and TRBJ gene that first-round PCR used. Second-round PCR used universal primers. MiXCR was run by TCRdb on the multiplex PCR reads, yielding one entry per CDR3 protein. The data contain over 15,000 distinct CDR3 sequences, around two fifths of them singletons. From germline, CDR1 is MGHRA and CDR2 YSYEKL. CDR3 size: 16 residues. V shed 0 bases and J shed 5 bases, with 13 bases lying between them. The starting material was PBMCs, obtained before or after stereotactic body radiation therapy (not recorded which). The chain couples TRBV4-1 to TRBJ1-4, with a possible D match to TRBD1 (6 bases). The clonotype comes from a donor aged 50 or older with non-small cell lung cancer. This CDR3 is CASSQDFRGANEKLFF. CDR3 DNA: TGCGCCAGCAGCCAAGATTTCAGGGGTGCCAATGAAAAACTGTTTTTT.